This T cell receptor (beta chain) was observed in a study of cytomegalovirus exposure and HLA in healthy donors. As for this clone: Its specificity is not known.

CDR3 length: 15 residues. Looked up from germline, CDR1 is SEHNR and CDR2 is FQNEAQ (reference sequence). V dropped 0 bases and J dropped 7; count of bases not matched to a gene: 6. Overall study findings and caveats: Presence/absence comparisons presumed near-even sequencing depth among donors. Most observed TCR sequences were rare, whereas some public TCRs were detected in many donors.

Though probably carrying unrecorded immune exposures, donors were nominally healthy at sampling. This PCR relied on a set of 60 Vbeta primers and 13 Jbeta primers. TCRdb's table, derived via immunoSEQ multiplex PCR, lists solely in-frame clones and lacks some. The table lists about 90,000 clones, approximately 78% of them singletons, with under 5.5% in the top ten. Sequencing was carried out using PBMCs. The sequence derives from a woman between 35 and 50 years old in good health and CMV-seropositive. The chain employs TRBV7-9 and TRBJ2-1, with 7 bases that match TRBD2. CDR3 nucleotides: TGTGCCAGCAGCTTAGCAGCCCAACTAGCGAATGAGCAGTTCTTC. It encodes CASSLAAQLANEQFF.